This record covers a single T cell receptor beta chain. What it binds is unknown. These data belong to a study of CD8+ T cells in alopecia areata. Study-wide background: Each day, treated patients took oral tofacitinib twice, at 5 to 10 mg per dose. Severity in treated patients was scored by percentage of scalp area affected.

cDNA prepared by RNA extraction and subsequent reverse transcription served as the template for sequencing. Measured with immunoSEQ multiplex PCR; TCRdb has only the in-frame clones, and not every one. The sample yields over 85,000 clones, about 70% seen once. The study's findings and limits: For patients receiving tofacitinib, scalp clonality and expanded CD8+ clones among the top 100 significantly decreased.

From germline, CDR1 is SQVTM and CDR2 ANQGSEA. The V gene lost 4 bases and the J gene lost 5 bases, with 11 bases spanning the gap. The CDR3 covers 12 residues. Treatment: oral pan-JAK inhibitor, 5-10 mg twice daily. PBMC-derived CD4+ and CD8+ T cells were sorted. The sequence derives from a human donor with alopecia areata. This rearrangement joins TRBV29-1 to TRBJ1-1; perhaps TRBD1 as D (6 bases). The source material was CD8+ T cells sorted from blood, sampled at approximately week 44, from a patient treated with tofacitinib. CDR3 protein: CSVVGGPTEAFF. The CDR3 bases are TGCAGCGTTGTAGGGGGGCCTACTGAAGCTTTCTTT.